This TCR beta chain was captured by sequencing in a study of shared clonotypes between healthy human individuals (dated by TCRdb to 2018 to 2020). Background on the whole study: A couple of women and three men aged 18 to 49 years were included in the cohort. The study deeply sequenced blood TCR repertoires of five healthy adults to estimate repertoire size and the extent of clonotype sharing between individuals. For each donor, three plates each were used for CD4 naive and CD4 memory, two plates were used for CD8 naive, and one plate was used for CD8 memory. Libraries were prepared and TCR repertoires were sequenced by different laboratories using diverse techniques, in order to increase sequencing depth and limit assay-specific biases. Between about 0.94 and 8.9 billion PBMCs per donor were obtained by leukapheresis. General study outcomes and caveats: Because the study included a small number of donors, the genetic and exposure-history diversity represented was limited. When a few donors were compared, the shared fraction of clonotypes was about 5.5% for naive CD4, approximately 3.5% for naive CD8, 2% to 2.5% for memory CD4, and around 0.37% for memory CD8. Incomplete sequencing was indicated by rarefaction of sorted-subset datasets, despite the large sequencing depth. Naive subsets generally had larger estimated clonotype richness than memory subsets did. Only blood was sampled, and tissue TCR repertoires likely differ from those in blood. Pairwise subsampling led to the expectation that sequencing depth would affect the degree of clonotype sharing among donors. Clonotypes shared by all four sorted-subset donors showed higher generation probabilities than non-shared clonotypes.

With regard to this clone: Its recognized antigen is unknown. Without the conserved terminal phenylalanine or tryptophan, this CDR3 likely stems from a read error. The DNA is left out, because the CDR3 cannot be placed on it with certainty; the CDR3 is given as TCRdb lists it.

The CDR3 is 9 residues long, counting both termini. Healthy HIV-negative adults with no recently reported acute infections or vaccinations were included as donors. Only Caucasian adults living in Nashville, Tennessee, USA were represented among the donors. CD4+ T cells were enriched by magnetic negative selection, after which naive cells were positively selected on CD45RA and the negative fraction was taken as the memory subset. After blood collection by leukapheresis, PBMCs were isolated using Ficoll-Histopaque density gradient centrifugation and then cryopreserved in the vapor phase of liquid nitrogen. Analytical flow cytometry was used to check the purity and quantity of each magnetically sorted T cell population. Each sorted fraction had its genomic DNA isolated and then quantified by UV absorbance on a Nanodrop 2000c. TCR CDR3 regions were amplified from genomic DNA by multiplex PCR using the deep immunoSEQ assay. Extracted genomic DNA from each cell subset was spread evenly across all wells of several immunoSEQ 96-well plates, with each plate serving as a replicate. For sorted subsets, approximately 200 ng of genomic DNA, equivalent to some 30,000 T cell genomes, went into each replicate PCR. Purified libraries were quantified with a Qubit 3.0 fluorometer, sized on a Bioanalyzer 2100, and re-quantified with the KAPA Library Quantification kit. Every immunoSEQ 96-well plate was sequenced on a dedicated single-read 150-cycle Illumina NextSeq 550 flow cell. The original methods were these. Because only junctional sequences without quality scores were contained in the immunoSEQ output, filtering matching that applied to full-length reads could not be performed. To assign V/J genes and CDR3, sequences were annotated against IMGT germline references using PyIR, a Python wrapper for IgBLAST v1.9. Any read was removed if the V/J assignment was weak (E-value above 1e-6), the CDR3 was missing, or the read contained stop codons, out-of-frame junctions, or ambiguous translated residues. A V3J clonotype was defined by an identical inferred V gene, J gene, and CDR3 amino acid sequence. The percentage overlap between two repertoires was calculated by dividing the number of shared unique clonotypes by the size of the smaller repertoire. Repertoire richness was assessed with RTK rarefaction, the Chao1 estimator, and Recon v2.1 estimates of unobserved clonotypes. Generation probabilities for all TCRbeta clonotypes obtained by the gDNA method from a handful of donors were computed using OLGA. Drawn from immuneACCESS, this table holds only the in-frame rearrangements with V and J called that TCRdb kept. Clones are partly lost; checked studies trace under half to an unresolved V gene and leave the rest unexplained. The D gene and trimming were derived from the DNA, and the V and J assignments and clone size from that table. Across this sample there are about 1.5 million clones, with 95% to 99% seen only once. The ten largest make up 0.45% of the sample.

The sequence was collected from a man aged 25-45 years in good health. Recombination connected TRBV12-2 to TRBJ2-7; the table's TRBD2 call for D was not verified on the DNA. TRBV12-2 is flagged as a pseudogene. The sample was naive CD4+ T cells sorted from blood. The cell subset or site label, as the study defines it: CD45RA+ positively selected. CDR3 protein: CASRLWVGG.